The clone carrying this T cell receptor (beta chain) was seen at least ten times. The data belong to a study of T cell repertoires in cytomegalovirus infection. Whole-study context: Indications of both CMV infection and matching HLA type were provided by public TCR beta signatures.

Germline values: CDR1 GTSNPN, CDR2 SVGIG (reference sequence). The CDR3 spans 15 residues. Trimming removed 5 bases at V and 0 bases at J, with 14 bases between. TCRdb redid the calling of the reads with MiXCR, one entry per CDR3 protein. The sample carries about 320,000 distinct CDR3 sequences, approximately 9.5% recorded once. This rearrangement joins TRBV30 to TRBJ2-1, with D maybe TRBD2 (6 bases). The TCR was taken from a human donor in good health (CMV status not recorded). Some clones in this sample may be carry-over from other donors' samples. The sequencing sample was made of PBMCs. The DNA for the CDR3 is TGTGCCTGGGGGAGGAAGGGGAACTCCTACAATGAGCAGTTCTTC. Encoded protein: CAWGRKGNSYNEQFF.